The clone carrying this TCR beta chain was seen a handful of times. What it binds is not known. Germline V gene sequence: CDR1 LNHDA, CDR2 SQIVND (reference sequence). CDR3 length: 14 amino acids. The trim removed 9 bases at V and 9 bases at J, leaving 8 bases unmatched. A universal primer site was incorporated via template switching, and the cDNA contained unique molecular identifiers. TCRdb independently ran MiXCR on the 5' RACE reads; one entry per CDR3 protein. The table has hundreds of thousands of distinct CDR3 sequences, 5.5% to 6.5% seen once. These data originate in a study of identical twins. Among all donors, each was a healthy Caucasian. Study results and caveats: The models systematically underestimated how much out-of-frame TCR alpha was shared in monozygotic twins. When twins shared out-of-frame alpha sequences, those sequences had excess low generation probability.

The J gene is TRBJ2-1, the V gene TRBV19, with TRBD2 matching 13 bases. The specimen was naive T cells sorted from blood. This receptor was taken from a man aged 18 to 30 in good health. The CDR3 here is CASKTSGGISEQFF. The CDR3 nucleotides read TGTGCCAGCAAGACTAGCGGGGGGATTAGTGAGCAGTTCTTC.